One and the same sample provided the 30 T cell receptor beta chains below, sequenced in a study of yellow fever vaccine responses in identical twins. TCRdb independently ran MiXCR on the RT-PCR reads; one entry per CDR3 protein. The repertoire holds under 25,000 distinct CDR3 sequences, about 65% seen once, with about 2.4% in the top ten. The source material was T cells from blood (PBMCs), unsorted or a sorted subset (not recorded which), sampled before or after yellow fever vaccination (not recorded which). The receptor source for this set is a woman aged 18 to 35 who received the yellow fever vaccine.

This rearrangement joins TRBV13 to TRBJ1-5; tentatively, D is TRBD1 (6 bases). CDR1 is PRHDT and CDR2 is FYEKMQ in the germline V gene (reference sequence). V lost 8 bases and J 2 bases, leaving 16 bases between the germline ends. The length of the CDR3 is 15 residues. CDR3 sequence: CASGRGALGNQPQHF. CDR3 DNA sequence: TGTGCCAGCGGAAGGGGGGCCTTAGGCAATCAGCCCCAGCATTTT.

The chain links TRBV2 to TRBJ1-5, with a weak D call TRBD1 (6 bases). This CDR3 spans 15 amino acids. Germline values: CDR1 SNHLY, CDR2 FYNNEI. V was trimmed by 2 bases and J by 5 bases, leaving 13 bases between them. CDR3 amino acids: CASSELQGSHQPQHF. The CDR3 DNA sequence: TGTGCCAGCAGTGAACTTCAGGGGTCCCATCAGCCCCAGCATTTT. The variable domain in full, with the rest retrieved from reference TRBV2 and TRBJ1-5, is EPEVTQTPSHQVTQMGQEVILRCVPISNHLYFYWYRQILGQKVEFLVSFYNNEISEKSEIFDDQFSVERPDGSNFTLKIRSTKLEDSAMYFCASSELQGSHQPQHFGDGTRLSIL.

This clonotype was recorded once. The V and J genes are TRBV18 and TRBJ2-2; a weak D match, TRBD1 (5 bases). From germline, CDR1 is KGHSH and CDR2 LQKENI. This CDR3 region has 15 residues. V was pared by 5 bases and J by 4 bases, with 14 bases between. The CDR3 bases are TGTGCCAGCTCAGCCCTAGGGGTCGCCACCGGGGAGCTGTTTTTT. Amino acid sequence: CASSALGVATGELFF.

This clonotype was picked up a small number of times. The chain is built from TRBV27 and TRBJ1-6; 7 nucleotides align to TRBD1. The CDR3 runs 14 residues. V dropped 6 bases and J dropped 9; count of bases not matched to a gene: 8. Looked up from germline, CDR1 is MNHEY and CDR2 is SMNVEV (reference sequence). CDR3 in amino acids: CASREGQSSSPLHF. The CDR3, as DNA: TGTGCCAGCAGGGAGGGACAGAGTTCTTCACCCCTCCACTTT.

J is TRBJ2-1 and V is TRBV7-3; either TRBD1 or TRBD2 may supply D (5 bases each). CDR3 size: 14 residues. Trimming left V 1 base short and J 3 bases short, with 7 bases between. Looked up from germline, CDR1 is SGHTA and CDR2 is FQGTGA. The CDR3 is CASSLMGRYNEQFF. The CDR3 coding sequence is TGTGCCAGCAGCTTAATGGGACGCTACAATGAGCAGTTCTTC.

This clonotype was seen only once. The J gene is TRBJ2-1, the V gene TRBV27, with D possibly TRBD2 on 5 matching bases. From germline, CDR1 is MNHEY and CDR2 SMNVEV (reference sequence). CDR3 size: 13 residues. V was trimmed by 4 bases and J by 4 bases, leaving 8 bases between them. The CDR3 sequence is CASSSGGYNEQFF. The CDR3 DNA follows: TGTGCCAGCAGTTCAGGAGGATACAATGAGCAGTTCTTC.

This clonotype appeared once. The CDR3, as DNA: TGCAGTGCTAGGGGAAGCTCCTACGAGCAGTACTTC. It codes for CSARGSSYEQYF. V is TRBV20-1 and J is TRBJ2-7; D gene uncertain. This CDR3 has 12 amino acids. V dropped 3 bases and J dropped 0 bases, with 6 bases sitting between them. The V gene's germline CDR1 is DFQATT and CDR2 SNEGSKA (reference sequence).

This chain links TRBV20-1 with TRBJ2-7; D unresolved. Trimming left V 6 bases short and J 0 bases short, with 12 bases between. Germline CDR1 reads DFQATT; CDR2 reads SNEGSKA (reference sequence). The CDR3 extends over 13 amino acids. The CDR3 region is CSASSPSSYEQYF. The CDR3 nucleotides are TGCAGTGCGTCGAGCCCGAGCTCCTACGAGCAGTACTTC.

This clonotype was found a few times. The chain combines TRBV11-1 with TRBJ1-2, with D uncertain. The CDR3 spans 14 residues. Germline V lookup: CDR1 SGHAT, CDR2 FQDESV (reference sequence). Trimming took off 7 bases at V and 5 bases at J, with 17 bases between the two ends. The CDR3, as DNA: TGTGCCAGCACCATATCCCCGGAGAGGTATGGCTACACCTTC. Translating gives CASTISPERYGYTF. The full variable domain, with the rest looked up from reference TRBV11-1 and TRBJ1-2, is EAEVAQSPRYKITEKSQAVAFWCDPISGHATLYWYRQILGQGPELLVQFQDESVVDDSQLPKDRFSAERLKGVDSTLKIQPAELGDSAMYLCASTISPERYGYTFGSGTRLTVV.

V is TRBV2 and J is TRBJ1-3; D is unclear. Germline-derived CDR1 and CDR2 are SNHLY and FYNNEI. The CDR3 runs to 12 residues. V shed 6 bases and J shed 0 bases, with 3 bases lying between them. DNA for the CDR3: TGTGCCAGCAGCTTCTCTGGAAACACCATATATTTT. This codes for CASSFSGNTIYF.

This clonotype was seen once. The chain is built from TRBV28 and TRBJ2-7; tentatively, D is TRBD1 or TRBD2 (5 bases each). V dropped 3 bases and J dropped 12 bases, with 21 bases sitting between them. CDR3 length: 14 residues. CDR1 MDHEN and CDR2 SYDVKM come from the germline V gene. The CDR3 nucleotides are TGTGCCAGCAGTTTGTCTGGGGACGGACCCTACGGGTACTTC. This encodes CASSLSGDGPYGYF. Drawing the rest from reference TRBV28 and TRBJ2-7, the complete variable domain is DVKVTQSSRYLVKRTGEKVFLECVQDMDHENMFWYRQDPGLGLRLIYFSYDVKMKEKGDIPEGYSVSREKKERFSLILESASTNQTSMYLCASSLSGDGPYGYFGPGTRLTVT.

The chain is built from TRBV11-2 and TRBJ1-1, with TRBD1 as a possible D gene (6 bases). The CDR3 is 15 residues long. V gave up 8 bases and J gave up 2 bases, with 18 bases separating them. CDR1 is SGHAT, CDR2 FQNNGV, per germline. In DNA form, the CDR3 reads TGTGCCAGCCCACCCCCAACAGGGAAAAACACTGAAGCTTTCTTT. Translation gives CASPPPTGKNTEAFF.

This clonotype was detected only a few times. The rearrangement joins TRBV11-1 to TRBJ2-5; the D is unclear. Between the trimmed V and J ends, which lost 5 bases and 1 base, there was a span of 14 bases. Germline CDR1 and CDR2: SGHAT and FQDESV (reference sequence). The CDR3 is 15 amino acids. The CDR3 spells CASSLQGLTQETQYF. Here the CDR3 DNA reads TGTGCCAGCAGCCTGCAAGGCCTCACCCAAGAGACCCAGTACTTC.

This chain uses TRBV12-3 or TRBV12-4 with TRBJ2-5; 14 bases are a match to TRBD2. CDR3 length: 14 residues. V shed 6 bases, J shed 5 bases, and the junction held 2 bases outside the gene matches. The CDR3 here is CASRRLAGGETQYF. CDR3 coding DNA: TGTGCCAGCAGACGACTAGCGGGAGGGGAGACCCAGTACTTC.

CDR3 residues: CASSQDQRGVSTDTQYF. CDR3 nucleotide sequence: TGTGCCAGCAGCCAAGACCAGCGGGGGGTTAGCACAGATACGCAGTATTTT. The J gene is TRBJ2-3, the V gene TRBV3-1; 9 bases match TRBD2. Germline-derived CDR1 and CDR2 are LGHDT and YNNKEL (reference sequence). Germline trimming cut 0 bases from V and 0 bases from J; bases unmatched to any gene: 4. This CDR3 region has 17 residues.

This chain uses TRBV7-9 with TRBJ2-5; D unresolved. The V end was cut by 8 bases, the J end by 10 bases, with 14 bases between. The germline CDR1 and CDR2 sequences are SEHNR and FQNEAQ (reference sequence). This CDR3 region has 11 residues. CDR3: CASGVTVDQYF. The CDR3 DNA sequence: TGTGCCAGCGGAGTTACGGTGGACCAGTACTTC. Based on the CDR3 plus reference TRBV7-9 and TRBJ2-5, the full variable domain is DTGVSQNPRHKITKRGQNVTFRCDPISEHNRLYWYRQTLGQGPEFLTYFQNEAQLEKSRLLSDRFSAERPKGSFSTLEIQRTEQGDSAMYLCASGVTVDQYFGPGTRLLVL.

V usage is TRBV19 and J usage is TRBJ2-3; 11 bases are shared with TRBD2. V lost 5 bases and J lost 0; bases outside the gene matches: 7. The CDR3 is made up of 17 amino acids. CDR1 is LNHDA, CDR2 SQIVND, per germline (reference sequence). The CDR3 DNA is TGTGCCAGTAGTCCAATGGGACTAGCGGTTAGCACAGATACGCAGTATTTT. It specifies CASSPMGLAVSTDTQYF.

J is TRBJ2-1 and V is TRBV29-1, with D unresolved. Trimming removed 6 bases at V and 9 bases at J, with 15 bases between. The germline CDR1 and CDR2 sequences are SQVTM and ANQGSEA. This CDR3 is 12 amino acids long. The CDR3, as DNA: TGCAGCGTGATCCTAGTTGGAGTTGAGCAGTTCTTC. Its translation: CSVILVGVEQFF.

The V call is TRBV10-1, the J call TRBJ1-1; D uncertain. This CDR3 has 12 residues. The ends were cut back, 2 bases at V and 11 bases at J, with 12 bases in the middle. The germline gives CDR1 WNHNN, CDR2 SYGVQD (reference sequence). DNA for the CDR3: TGCGCCAGCAGTGAGACTAAACTTGGGGCTTTCTTT. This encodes CASSETKLGAFF.

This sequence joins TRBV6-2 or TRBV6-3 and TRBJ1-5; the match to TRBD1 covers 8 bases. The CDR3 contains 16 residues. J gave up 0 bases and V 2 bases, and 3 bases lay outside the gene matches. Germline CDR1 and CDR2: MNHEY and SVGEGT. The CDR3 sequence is CASSYRGQGSNQPQHF. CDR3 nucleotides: TGTGCCAGCAGTTACCGAGGACAGGGTAGCAATCAGCCCCAGCATTTT.

The CDR3 DNA reads TGTGCCAGCAGCCGGGACTCGAGCTCCTACGAGCAGTACGTC. It is translated as CASSRDSSSYEQYV. The chain couples TRBV7-9 to TRBJ2-7; TRBD2 might be the D (6 bases). Trimming cost V 5 bases and J 0 bases, with 11 bases left between them. Germline V gene lookup returns CDR1 SEHNR and CDR2 FQNEAQ (reference sequence). This CDR3 region has 14 residues.

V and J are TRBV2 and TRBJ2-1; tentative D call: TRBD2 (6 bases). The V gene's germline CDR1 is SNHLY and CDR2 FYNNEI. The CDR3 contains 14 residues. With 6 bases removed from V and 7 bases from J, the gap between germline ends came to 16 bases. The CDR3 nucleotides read TGTGCCAGCAGCCGGGACTCAAAATTTAATGAGCAGTTCTTC. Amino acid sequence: CASSRDSKFNEQFF. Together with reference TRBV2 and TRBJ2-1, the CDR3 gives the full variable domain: EPEVTQTPSHQVTQMGQEVILRCVPISNHLYFYWYRQILGQKVEFLVSFYNNEISEKSEIFDDQFSVERPDGSNFTLKIRSTKLEDSAMYFCASSRDSKFNEQFFGPGTRLTVL.

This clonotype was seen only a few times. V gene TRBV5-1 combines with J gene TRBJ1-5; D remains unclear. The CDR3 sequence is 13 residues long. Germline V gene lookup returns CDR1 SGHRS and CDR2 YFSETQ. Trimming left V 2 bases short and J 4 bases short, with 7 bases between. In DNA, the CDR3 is TGCGCCAGCAGCTTAGGGAGGAATCAGCCCCAGCATTTT. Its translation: CASSLGRNQPQHF.

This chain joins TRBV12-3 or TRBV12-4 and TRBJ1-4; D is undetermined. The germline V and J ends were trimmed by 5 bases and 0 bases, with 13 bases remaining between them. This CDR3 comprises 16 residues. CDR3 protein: CASSVGGPATNEKLFF. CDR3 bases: TGTGCCAGCAGTGTAGGCGGCCCTGCAACTAATGAAAAACTGTTTTTT.

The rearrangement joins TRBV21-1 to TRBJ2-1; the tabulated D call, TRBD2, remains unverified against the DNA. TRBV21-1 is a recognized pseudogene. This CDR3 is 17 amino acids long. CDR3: CASSKGLAGHSYNEQFF. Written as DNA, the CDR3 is TGTGCCAGCAGCAAGGGACTAGCGGGACACTCCTACAATGAGCAGTTCTTC.

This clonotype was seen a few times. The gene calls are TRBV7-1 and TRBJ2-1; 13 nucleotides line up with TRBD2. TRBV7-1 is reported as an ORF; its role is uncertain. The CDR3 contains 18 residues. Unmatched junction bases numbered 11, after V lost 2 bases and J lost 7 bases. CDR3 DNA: TGTGCCAGCAGCTCAAATTCCGGGACTAGCGGGATTAGGAATGAGCAGTTCTTC. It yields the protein CASSSNSGTSGIRNEQFF.

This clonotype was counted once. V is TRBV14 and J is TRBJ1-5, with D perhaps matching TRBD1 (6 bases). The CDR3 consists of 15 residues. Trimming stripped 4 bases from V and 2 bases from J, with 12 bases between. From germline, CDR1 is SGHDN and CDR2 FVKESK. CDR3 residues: CASSRRAGGNQPQHF. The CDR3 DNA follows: TGTGCCAGCAGCCGACGAGCAGGGGGCAATCAGCCCCAGCATTTT.

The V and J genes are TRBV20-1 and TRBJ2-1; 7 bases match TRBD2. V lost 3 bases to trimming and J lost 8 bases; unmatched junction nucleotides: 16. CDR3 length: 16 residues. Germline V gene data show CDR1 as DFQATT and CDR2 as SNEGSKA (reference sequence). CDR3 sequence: CSARDLHGGNEDEQFF. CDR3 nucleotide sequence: TGCAGTGCTAGGGATCTTCACGGGGGGAACGAGGATGAGCAGTTCTTC.

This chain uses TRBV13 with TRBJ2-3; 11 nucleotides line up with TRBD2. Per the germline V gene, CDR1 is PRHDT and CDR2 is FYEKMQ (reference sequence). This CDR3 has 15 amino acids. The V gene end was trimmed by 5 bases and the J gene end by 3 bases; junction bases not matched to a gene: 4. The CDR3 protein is CASSTLAGGTDTQYF. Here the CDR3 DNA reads TGTGCCAGCAGCACCCTAGCGGGGGGAACAGATACGCAGTATTTT.

The CDR3 is CASSMNTEAFF. The DNA of the CDR3 is TGTGCCAGCAGCATGAACACTGAAGCTTTCTTT. The rearrangement joins TRBV28 to TRBJ1-1; D unresolved. The CDR3 has 11 amino acids. V was cut by 6 bases and J by 0 bases, with 2 bases left in between. Germline CDR1 and CDR2: MDHEN and SYDVKM.